The T cell receptor (beta chain) described here comes from a study of CXCR3-negative and CXCR3-positive naive CD8 T cells. General study results and limits: Both naive subsets showed comparably high diversity, and memory CD8+ cells showed much lower diversity.

This CDR3 contains 14 residues. From germline, CDR1 is MDHEN and CDR2 SYDVKM. Researchers prepared the TRB cDNA libraries using 5' RACE with UMI labels. From the 5' RACE reads, TCRdb lists one entry per CDR3 protein and no DNA. The sample holds 35,000 to 50,000 distinct CDR3 sequences. Turning to this clonotype: Its antigen is undetermined.

The clonotype comes from a human donor in good health. Some clones in this sample may be carry-over from other donors' samples. The sequencing sample was made of memory CD8+ T cells from blood. This chain uses TRBV28 with TRBJ2-5; without DNA, the TCRdb call of TRBD2 cannot be checked. The CDR3 sequence is CASSLLAGGETQYF.